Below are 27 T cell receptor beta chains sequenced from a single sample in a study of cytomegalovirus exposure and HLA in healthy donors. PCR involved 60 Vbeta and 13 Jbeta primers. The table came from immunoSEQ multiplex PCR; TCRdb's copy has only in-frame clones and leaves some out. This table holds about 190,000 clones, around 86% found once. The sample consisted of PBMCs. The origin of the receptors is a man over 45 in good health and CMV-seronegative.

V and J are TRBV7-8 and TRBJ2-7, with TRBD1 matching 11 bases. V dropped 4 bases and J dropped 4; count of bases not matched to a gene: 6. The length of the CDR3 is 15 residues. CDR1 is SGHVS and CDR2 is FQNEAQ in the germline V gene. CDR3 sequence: CASSWAGTGGYEQYF. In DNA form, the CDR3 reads TGTGCCAGCAGCTGGGCCGGGACAGGGGGATACGAGCAGTACTTC. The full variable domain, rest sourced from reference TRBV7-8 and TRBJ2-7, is GAGVSQSPRYKVAKRGQDVALRCDPISGHVSLFWYQQALGQGPEFLTYFQNEAQLDKSGLPSDRFFAERPEGSVSTLKIQRTQQEDSAVYLCASSWAGTGGYEQYFGPGTRLTVT.

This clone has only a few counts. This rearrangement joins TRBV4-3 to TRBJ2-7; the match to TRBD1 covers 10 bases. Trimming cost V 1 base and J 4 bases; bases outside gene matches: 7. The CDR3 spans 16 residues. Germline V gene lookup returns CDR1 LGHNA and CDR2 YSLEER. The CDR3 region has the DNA TGCGCCAGCAGCCAAGGGTTGACAGGGGGCGAGTACGAGCAGTACTTC. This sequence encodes CASSQGLTGGEYEQYF.

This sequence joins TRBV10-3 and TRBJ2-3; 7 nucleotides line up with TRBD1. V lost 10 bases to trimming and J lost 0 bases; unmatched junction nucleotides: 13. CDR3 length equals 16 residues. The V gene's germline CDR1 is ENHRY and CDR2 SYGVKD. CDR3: CATWTGPPYSTDTQYF. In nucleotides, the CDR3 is TGTGCCACCTGGACAGGTCCACCTTATAGCACAGATACGCAGTATTTT.

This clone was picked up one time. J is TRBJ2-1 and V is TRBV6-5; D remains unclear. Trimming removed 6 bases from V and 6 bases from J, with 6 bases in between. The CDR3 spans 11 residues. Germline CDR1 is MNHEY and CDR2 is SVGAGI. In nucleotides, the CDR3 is TGTGCCAGCAGCCGCGGCAATGAGCAGTTCTTC. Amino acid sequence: CASSRGNEQFF.

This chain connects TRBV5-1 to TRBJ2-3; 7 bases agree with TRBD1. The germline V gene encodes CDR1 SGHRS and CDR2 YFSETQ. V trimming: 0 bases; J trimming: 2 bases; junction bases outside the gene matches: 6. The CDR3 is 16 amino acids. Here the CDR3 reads CASSLAGQEITDTQYF. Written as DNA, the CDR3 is TGCGCCAGCAGCTTGGCCGGACAGGAAATCACAGATACGCAGTATTTT.

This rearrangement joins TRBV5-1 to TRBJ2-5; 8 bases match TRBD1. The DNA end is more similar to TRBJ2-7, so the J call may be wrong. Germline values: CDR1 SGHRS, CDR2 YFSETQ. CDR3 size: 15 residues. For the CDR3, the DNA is TGCGCCAGCAGCTGGAGGACAGGGAGCTCCTACGAGCAGTACTTC. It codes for CASSWRTGSSYEQYF.

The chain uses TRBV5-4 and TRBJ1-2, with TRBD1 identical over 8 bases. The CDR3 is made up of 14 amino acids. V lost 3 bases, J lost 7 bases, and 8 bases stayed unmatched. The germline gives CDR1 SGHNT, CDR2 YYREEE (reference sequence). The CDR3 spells CASSWLDRASGYTF. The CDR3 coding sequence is TGTGCCAGCAGCTGGCTGGACAGGGCGAGTGGCTACACCTTC.

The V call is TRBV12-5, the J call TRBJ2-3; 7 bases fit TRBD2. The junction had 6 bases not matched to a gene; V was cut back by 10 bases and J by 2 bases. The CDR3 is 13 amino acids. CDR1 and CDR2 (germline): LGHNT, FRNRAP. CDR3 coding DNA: TGTGCTACCTGGGGGGGGAACACAGATACGCAGTATTTT. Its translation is CATWGGNTDTQYF.

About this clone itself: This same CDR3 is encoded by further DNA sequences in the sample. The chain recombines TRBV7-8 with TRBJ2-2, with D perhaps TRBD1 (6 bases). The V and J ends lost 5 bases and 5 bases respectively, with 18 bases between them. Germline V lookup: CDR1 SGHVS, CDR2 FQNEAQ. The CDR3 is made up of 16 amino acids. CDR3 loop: CASSIRGGVGTGELFF. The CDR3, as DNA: TGTGCCAGCAGCATTCGAGGGGGTGTGGGTACCGGGGAGCTGTTTTTT.

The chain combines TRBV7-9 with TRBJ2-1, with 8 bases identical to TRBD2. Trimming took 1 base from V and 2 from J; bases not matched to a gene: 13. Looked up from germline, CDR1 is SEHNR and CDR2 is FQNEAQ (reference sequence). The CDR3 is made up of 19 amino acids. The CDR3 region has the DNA TGTGCCAGCAGCTTAGATTGGTCCAGCGGGGGTGGCCCCTACAATGAGCAGTTCTTC. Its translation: CASSLDWSSGGGPYNEQFF.

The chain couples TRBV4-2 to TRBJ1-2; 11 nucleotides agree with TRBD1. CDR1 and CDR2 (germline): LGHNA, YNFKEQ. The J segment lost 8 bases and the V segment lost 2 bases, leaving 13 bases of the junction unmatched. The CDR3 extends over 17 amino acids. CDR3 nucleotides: TGTGCCAGCAGCCAAAACTGGGCCGGGACAGGGGGAATCGGCTACACCTTC. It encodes CASSQNWAGTGGIGYTF.

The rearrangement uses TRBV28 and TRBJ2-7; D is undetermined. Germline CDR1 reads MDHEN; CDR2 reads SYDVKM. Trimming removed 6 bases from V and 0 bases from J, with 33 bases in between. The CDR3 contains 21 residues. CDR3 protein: CASSPVNFLSSWATSSYEQYF. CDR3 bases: TGTGCCAGCAGCCCCGTAAACTTCTTGTCTTCTTGGGCCACCTCCTCCTACGAGCAGTACTTC.

Here the CDR3 DNA reads TGTGCCAGCAGCCCGAGCGGGGTCGAGCAGTACTTC. This gives the protein CASSPSGVEQYF. The V call is TRBV9, the J call TRBJ2-7; 7 bases agree with TRBD2. Germline V gene lookup returns CDR1 SGDLS and CDR2 YYNGEE. V lost 4 bases to trimming and J lost 6 bases; unmatched junction nucleotides: 4. The CDR3 runs to 12 residues.

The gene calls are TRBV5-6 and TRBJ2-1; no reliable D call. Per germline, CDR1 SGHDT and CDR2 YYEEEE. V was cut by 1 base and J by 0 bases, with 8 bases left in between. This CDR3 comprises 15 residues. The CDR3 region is CASSLWAGSYNEQFF. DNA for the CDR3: TGTGCCAGCAGCTTGTGGGCAGGCTCCTACAATGAGCAGTTCTTC.

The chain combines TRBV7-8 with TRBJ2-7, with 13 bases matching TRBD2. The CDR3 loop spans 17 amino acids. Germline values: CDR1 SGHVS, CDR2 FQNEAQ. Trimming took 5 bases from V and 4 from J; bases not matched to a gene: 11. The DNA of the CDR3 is TGTGCCAGCAGCCCACGCCGGACTAGCGGGGGCTCTTACGAGCAGTACTTC. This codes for CASSPRRTSGGSYEQYF.

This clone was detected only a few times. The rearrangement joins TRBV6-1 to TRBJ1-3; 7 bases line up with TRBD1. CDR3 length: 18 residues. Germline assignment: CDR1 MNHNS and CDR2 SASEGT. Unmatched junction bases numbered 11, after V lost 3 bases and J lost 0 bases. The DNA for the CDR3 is TGTGCCAGCAGTGACGTCCAGCGGAGGGGGCCCTCTGGAAACACCATATATTTT. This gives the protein CASSDVQRRGPSGNTIYF.

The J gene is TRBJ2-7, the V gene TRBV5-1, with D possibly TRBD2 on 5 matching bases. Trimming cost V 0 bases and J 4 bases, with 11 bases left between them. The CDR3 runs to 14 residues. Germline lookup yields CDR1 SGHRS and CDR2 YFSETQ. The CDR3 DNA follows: TGCGCCAGCAGCTTGGAGGGTAGGAGGTACGAGCAGTACTTC. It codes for CASSLEGRRYEQYF. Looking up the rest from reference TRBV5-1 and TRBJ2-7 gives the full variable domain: KAGVTQTPRYLIKTRGQQVTLSCSPISGHRSVSWYQQTPGQGLQFLFEYFSETQRNKGNFPGRFSGRQFSNSRSEMNVSTLELGDSALYLCASSLEGRRYEQYFGPGTRLTVT.

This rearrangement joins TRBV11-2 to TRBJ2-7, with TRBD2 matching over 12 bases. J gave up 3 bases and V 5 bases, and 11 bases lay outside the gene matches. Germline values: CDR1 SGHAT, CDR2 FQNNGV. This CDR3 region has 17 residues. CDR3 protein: CASSLTSGTSGYYEQYF. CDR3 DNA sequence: TGTGCCAGCAGCCTAACTAGCGGGACTAGCGGGTACTACGAGCAGTACTTC.

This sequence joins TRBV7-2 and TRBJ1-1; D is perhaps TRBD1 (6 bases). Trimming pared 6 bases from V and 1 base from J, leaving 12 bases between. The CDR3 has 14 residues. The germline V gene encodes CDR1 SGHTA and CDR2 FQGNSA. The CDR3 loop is CASRIRTANTEAFF. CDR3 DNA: TGTGCCAGCAGAATCCGGACAGCGAACACTGAAGCTTTCTTT.

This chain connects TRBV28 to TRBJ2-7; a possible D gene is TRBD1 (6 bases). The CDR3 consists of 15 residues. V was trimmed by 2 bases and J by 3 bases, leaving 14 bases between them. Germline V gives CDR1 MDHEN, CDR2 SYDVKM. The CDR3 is CASSLAGHRDYEQYF. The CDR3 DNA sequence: TGTGCCAGCAGTTTAGCCGGTCACAGGGACTACGAGCAGTACTTC.

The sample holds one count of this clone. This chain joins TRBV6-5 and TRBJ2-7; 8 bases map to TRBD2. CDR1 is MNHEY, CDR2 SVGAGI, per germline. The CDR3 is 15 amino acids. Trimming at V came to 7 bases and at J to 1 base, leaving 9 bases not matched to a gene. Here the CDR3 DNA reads TGTGCCAGCACCTCGGGGGGGGCGGAATCCTACGAGCAGTACTTC. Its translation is CASTSGGAESYEQYF.

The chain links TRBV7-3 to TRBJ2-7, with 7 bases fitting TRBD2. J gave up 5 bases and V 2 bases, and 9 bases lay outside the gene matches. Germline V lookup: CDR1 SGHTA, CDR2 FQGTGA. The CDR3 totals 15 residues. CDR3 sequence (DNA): TGTGCCAGCAGCTTACGGCCTAGCGGAAGCGACGAGCAGTACTTC. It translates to CASSLRPSGSDEQYF. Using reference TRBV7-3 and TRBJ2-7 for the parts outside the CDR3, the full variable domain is GAGVSQTPSNKVTEKGKYVELRCDPISGHTALYWYRQSLGQGPEFLIYFQGTGAADDSGLPNDRFFAVRPEGSVSTLKIQRTERGDSAVYLCASSLRPSGSDEQYFGPGTRLTVT.

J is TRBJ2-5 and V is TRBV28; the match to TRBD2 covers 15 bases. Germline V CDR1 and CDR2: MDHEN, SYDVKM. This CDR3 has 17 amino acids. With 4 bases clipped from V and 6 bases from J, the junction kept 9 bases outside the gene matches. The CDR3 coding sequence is TGTGCCAGCAGTTCCGGGACTAGCGGGAGGTCGTGGCAGACCCAGTACTTC. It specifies CASSSGTSGRSWQTQYF.

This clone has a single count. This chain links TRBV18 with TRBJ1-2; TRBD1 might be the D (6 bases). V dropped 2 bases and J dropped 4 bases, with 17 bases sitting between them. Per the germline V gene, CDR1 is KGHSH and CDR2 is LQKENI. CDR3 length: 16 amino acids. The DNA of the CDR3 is TGTGCCAGCTCACCAGCTTCGTCGGGACACCTCTATGGCTACACCTTC. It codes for CASSPASSGHLYGYTF.

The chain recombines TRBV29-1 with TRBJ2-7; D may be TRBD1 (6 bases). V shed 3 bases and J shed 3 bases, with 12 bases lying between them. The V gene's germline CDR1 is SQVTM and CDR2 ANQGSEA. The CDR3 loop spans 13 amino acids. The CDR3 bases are TGCAGCGTTGAGTCACAGGGAGACTACGAGCAGTACTTC. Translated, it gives CSVESQGDYEQYF.

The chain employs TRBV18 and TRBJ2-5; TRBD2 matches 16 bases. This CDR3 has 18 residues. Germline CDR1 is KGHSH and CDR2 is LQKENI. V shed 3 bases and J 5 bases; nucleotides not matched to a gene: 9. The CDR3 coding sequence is TGTGCCAGCTCACCGGAACCGGGACTAGCGGGAGGGCAGGAGACCCAGTACTTC. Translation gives CASSPEPGLAGGQETQYF.

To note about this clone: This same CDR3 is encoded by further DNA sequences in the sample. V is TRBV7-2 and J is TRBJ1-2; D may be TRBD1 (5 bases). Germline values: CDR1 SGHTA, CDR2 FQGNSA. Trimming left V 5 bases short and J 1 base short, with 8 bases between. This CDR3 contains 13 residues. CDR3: CASSPQGNYGYTF. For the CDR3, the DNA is TGTGCCAGCAGCCCCCAGGGTAACTATGGCTACACCTTC.